Listed here is a single T cell receptor beta chain. Its antigen remains unidentified. Profiling relied on immunoSEQ multiplex PCR, and the TCRdb table lists in-frame clones only, not all of them. Seen here are around 99,000 clones, roughly 90% observed once, and the top ten hold 0.6% to 0.8%. This CDR3 has 14 amino acids. Trimming removed 6 bases from V and 7 bases from J, with 15 bases in between. CDR1 and CDR2 from the germline V gene are MDHEN and SYDVKM. These data originate in a study of graft-versus-host responses after intestinal transplantation. At the level of the study: Anti-thymocyte globulin induction preceded three to four years of tacrolimus and steroid maintenance in all recipients.

Regarding the study as a whole: Investigators detected GvH clones in recipient marrow, with some emerging earlier in ileum or blood. Early HvG declines after transplant were associated with peak circulating GvH clone levels.

The TCR sequence derives from a human donor who was the organ donor for an intestinal transplant. Here the sequenced sample was unstimulated CD4+ T cells sorted from spleen or lymph node cells, taken before transplant. The rearrangement joins TRBV28 to TRBJ2-2; tentative D call: TRBD1 (6 bases). CDR3 DNA sequence: TGTGCCAGCAGGTACACAGGGATCGACGGGGAGCTGTTTTTT. This translates into CASRYTGIDGELFF.